The TCR beta chain described here comes from a study of regulatory T cells in long-lasting Graves disease. Turning to the study itself: Newly diagnosed Graves' patients had under 3 months of antithyroid drugs. Broader study findings: Only peripheral blood was studied, not thyroid tissue.

The time point: newly diagnosed GD, antithyroid drugs for less than 3 months. From PBMCs, RNA was extracted and then used to make the TCR library. An endocrinology department located in Xi'an, China, was where the patients came from. Trimming removed 4 bases at V and 1 base at J, with 15 bases between. Per the germline V gene, CDR1 is KGHDR and CDR2 is SFDVKD. The length of the CDR3 is 16 residues. Combining iRepertoire HTBI primers with Arm-PCR of CDR3 regions, the authors built TCR beta libraries. TCRdb reanalysed the multiplex PCR reads using MiXCR and keeps one entry per CDR3 protein. The sample yields some 350,000 distinct CDR3 sequences, around 15% seen once. On this clonotype itself: Its antigen is not identified.

These data were also filed under a second study, of T cells in Graves' hyperthyroidism and ophthalmopathy. That paper adds: The authors' 13 V-J model separated ophthalmopathy from stable hyperthyroidism.

The source was peripheral blood mononuclear cells (PBMCs), collected at new diagnosis, from a patient treated with antithyroid drugs. The chain employs TRBV24-1 and TRBJ2-5; unclear D gene. This receptor was identified in a young woman with Graves disease. DNA for the CDR3: TGTGCCACCAGTGACCCGAATTCGGCCATCCAAGAGACCCAGTACTTC. Residues: CATSDPNSAIQETQYF.